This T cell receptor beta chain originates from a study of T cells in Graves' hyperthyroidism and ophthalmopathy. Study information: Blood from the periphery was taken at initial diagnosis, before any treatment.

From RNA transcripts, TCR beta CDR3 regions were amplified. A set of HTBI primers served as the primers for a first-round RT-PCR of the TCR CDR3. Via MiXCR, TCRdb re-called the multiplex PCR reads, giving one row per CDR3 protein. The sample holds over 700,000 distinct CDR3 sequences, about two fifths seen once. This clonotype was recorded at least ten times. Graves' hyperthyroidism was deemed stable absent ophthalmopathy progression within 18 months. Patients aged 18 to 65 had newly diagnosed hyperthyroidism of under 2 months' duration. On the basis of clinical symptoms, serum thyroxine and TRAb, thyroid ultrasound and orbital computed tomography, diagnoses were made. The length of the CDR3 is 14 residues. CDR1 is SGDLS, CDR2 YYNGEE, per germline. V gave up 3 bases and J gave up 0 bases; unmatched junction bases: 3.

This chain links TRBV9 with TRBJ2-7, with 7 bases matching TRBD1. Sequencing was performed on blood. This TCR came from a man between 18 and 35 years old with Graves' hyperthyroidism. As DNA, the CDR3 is TGTGCCAGCAGCGGCCGGGACAGCTCCTACGAGCAGTACTTC. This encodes CASSGRDSSYEQYF.